This T cell receptor beta chain was observed in a study of blood T cell repertoires in COVID-19. As for the study in general: Sources were T cells, B-cell-depleted T cells, or PBMCs; the material itself was cDNA or gDNA.

Those enrolled, adults aged 18 to 89 years, came from about two dozen US areas. Symptom resolution, clearance, or two negative PCRs marked donors in Cohort 3 as recovered. This clone has just one count. Method: immunoSEQ multiplex PCR; TCRdb's copy keeps in-frame clones and lacks some. Here the sample spans some 510,000 clones, 88% being singletons. The CDR3 loop spans 15 amino acids. V was clipped by 1 base and J by 2 bases; unmatched bases: 6. Looked up from germline, CDR1 is SGDLS and CDR2 is YYNGEE. The receptor's source is a woman aged 40 to 55 who had recovered from COVID-19. The V and J genes are TRBV9 and TRBJ2-7, with 7 bases aligning to TRBD2. Specimen: PBMCs or T cells enriched from blood (not recorded which). The CDR3 here is CASSVLSGMTYEQYF. CDR3 DNA: TGTGCCAGCAGCGTACTGAGCGGGATGACCTACGAGCAGTACTTC.